Below are 10 T cell receptor beta chains sequenced from a single sample in a study of vaccination and CD4 T cells after COVID-19. The sample's treatment: approximately 11-day PBMC culture with coronavirus spike peptide pools or control peptides (ViraFEST assay). Sequenced with the Oncomine TCR Beta short-read assay was DNA taken from cultured CD4+ T cells. Using its own MiXCR run on the PCR reads, TCRdb lists one record per CDR3 protein. The data show around 15,000 distinct CDR3 sequences, about two fifths seen once. No antigen is known for these receptors. Specimen: CD4+ T cells from blood, cultured in vitro, collected after SARS-CoV-2 vaccination. These receptors were obtained from a human donor who had recovered from COVID-19.

This clonotype has only a few counts. The chain has TRBV6-2 or TRBV6-3 and TRBJ2-7; the match to TRBD2 covers 8 bases. CDR3 size: 15 residues. V lost 5 bases and J lost 7; bases outside the gene matches: 13. Per the germline V gene, CDR1 is MNHEY and CDR2 is SVGEGT. The CDR3 region is CASSPRSSGMREQYF. CDR3 bases: TGTGCCAGCAGTCCCCGGAGTAGCGGGATGCGGGAGCAGTACTTC.

The CDR3 DNA reads TGTGCCAGCACCAAAGCCGGTCTAGTTACCTACGAGCAGTACTTC. This encodes CASTKAGLVTYEQYF. The rearrangement joins TRBV12-3 or TRBV12-4 to TRBJ2-7, with D unresolved. The V gene lost 7 bases and the J gene lost 2 bases, with 18 bases spanning the gap. The CDR3 totals 15 residues.

The rearrangement links TRBV27 to TRBJ1-1, with TRBD1 matching over 10 bases. In germline, CDR1 is MNHEY, CDR2 SMNVEV (reference sequence). The CDR3 is 16 residues long. The V gene end was trimmed by 3 bases and the J gene end by 3 bases; junction bases not matched to a gene: 7. CDR3 residues: CASSFGTGTGDTEAFF. In DNA, the CDR3 is TGTGCCAGCAGTTTTGGGACAGGGACAGGGGACACTGAAGCTTTCTTT.

The chain combines TRBV20-1 with TRBJ2-2; tentatively, D is TRBD2 (6 bases). Germline V lookup: CDR1 DFQATT, CDR2 SNEGSKA (reference sequence). The ends were cut back, 6 bases at V and 5 bases at J, with 16 bases in the middle. The CDR3 covers 14 residues. The CDR3 DNA follows: TGCAGTGCCTCCGGGCTAGCGAGAACCGGGGAGCTGTTTTTT. Protein product: CSASGLARTGELFF.

CDR3 in amino acids: CASSSWIGQTPYEQYF. The CDR3 DNA reads TGTGCCAGCAGCTCTTGGATTGGGCAGACTCCCTACGAGCAGTACTTC. The V gene is TRBV5-4, the J gene TRBJ2-7; no firm D call. The germline V gene encodes CDR1 SGHNT and CDR2 YYREEE (reference sequence). The CDR3 runs 16 residues. V shed 3 bases and J shed 2 bases, with 18 bases lying between them.

Only a few counts were recorded for this clonotype. The gene calls are TRBV6-2 or TRBV6-3 and TRBJ2-7, with 7 bases that match TRBD2. Germline CDR1 MNHEY, CDR2 SVGEGT. This CDR3 is 15 amino acids long. The trim removed 6 bases at V and 4 bases at J, leaving 12 bases unmatched. The CDR3 spells CASSAAYSSGYEQYF. For the CDR3, the DNA is TGTGCCAGCAGCGCGGCGTACTCTAGCGGATACGAGCAGTACTTC.

CDR3 sequence reads: CASTGGYAGELFF. DNA for the CDR3: TGTGCCAGTACAGGGGGCTATGCCGGGGAGCTGTTTTTT. This chain joins TRBV19 and TRBJ2-2; 8 bases line up with TRBD1. The junction had 4 bases not matched to a gene; V was cut back by 7 bases and J by 6 bases. In germline, CDR1 is LNHDA, CDR2 SQIVND (reference sequence). The CDR3 is 13 residues long.

Here the CDR3 DNA reads TGTGCCAGCCGAAACGGTCAGCGGGGCCAAGAGACCCAGTACTTC. The encoded protein is CASRNGQRGQETQYF. The chain couples TRBV28 to TRBJ2-5, with 7 nucleotides matching TRBD2. The CDR3 runs to 15 residues. Trimming at V came to 8 bases and at J to 1 base, leaving 10 bases not matched to a gene. CDR1 MDHEN and CDR2 SYDVKM come from the germline V gene.

This chain joins TRBV2 and TRBJ2-5; the D gene is possibly TRBD2 (6 bases). The CDR3 has 13 amino acids. The germline V gene has CDR1 SNHLY and CDR2 FYNNEI. The V gene lost 7 bases and the J gene lost 4 bases, with 13 bases spanning the gap. The CDR3 DNA is TGTGCCAGCATTCTAGAAGCGGGAGAGACCCAGTACTTC. This encodes CASILEAGETQYF.

The chain carries TRBV18 and TRBJ1-2; 10 bases are a match to TRBD1. CDR3 length equals 15 residues. After removal of 3 bases from V and 8 bases from J, the junction contained 9 bases not matched to a gene. Per the germline V gene, CDR1 is KGHSH and CDR2 is LQKENI. CDR3 sequence: CASSPNLGQGIGYTF. Written as DNA, the CDR3 is TGTGCCAGCTCACCCAACCTGGGACAGGGGATCGGCTACACCTTC.